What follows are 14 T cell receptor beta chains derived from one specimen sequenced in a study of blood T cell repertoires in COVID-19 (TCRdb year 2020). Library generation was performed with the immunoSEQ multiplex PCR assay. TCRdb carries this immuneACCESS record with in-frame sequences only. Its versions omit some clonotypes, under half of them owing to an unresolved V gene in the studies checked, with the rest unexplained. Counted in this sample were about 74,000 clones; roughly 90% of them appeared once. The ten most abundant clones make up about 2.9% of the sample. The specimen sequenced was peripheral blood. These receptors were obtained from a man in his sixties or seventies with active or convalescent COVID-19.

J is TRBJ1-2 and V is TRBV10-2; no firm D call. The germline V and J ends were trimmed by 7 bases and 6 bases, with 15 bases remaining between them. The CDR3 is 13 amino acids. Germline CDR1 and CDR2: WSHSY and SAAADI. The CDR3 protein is CASTPTGFDGYTF. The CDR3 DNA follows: TGCGCCAGCACCCCCACGGGGTTCGATGGCTACACCTTC.

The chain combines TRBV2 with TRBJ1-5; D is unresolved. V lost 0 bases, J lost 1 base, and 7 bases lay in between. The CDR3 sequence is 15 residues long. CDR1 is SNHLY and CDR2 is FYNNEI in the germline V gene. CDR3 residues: CASSEALGSNQPQHF. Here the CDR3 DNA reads TGTGCCAGCAGTGAAGCGCTTGGCAGCAATCAGCCCCAGCATTTT.

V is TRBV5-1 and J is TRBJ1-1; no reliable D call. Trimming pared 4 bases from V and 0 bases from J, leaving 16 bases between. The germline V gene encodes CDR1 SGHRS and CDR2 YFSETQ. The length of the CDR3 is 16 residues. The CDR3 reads CASSPGRGRMNTEAFF. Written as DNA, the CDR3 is TGCGCCAGCAGCCCCGGGAGAGGTAGAATGAACACTGAAGCTTTCTTT.

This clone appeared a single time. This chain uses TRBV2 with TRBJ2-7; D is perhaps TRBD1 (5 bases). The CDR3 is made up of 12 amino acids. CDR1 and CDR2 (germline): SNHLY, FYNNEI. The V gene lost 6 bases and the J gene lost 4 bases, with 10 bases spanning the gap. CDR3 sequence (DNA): TGTGCCAGCAGGACAGTCCGTTACGAGCAGTACTTC. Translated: CASRTVRYEQYF.

In nucleotides, the CDR3 is TGTGCCTCGAGCATAAGCCAGTTCCGAGGTAGCAATCAGCCCCAGCATTTT. This encodes CASSISQFRGSNQPQHF. This sequence joins TRBV24-1 and TRBJ1-5; no clear D gene. V lost 12 bases and J 0 bases, leaving 23 bases between the germline ends. Germline-derived CDR1 and CDR2 are KGHDR and SFDVKD. The CDR3 has 17 residues.

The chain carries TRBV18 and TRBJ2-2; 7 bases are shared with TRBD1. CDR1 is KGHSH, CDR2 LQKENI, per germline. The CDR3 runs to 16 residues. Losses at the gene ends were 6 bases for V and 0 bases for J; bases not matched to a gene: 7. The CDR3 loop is CASSFGQVPNTGELFF. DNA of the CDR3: TGTGCCAGCTCCTTTGGACAGGTTCCGAACACCGGGGAGCTGTTTTTT.

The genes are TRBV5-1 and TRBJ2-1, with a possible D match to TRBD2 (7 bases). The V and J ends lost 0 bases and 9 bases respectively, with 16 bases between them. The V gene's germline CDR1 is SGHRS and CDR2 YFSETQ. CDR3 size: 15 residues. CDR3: CASSLVQGTIGEQFF. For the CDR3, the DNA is TGCGCCAGCAGCTTGGTTCAGGGGACTATCGGTGAGCAGTTCTTC.

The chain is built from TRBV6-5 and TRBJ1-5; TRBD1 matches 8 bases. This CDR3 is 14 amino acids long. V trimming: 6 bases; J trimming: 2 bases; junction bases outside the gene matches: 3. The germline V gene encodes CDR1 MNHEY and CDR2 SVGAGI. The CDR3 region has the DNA TGTGCCAGCAGAGCGACAGGGGGCAATCAGCCCCAGCATTTT. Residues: CASRATGGNQPQHF.

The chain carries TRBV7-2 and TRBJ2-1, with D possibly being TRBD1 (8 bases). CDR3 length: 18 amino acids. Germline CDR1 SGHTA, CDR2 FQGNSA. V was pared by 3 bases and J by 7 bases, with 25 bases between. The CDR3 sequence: CASSFTGQGAGVPNEQFF. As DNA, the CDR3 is TGTGCCAGCAGCTTTACCGGCCAGGGGGCGGGGGTCCCTAATGAGCAGTTCTTC.

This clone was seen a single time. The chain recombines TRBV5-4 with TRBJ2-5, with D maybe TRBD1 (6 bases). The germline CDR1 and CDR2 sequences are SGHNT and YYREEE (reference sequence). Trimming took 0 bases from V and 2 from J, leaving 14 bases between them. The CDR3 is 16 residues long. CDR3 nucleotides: TGTGCCAGCAGCTTGGAAGGGACAAGGGGGCAAGAGACCCAGTACTTC. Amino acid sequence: CASSLEGTRGQETQYF.

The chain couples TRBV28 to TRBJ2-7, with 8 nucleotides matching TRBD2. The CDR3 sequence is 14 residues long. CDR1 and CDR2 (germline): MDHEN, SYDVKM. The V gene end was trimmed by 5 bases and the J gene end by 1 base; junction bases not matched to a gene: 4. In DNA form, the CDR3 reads TGTGCCAGCAGTCTTTTAGCGGGATCCTACGAGCAGTACTTC. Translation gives CASSLLAGSYEQYF.

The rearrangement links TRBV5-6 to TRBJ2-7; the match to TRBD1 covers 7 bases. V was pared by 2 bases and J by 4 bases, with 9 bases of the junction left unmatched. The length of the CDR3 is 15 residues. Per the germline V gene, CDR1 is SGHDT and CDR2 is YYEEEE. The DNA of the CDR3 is TGTGCCAGCAGCTTTGGATCGTTGACAGGGTACGAGCAGTACTTC. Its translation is CASSFGSLTGYEQYF.

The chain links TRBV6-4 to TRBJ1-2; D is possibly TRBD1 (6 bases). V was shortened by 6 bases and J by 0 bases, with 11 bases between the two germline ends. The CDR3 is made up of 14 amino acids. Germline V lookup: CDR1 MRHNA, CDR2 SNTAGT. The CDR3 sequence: CASSPGASNYGYTF. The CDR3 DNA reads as TGTGCCAGCAGCCCAGGGGCGTCTAACTATGGCTACACCTTC.

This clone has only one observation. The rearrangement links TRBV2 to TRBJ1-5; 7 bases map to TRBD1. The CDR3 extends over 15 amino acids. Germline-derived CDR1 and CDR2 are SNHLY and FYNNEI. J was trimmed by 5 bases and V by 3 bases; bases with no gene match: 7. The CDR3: CASSEGQNSHQPQHF. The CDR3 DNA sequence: TGTGCCAGCAGTGAGGGACAGAACTCTCATCAGCCCCAGCATTTT. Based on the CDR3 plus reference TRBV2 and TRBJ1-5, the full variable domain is EPEVTQTPSHQVTQMGQEVILRCVPISNHLYFYWYRQILGQKVEFLVSFYNNEISEKSEIFDDQFSVERPDGSNFTLKIRSTKLEDSAMYFCASSEGQNSHQPQHFGDGTRLSIL.